These 10 T cell receptor beta chains were sequenced from one sample in a study of early T cells in non-severe SARS-CoV-2 infection. TCRdb called the 5' RACE reads again in MiXCR, with one record for every CDR3 protein. Altogether 85,000 to 100,000 distinct CDR3 sequences are present, approximately 16% being singletons, with the ten largest covering roughly 1.2%. Sequencing used whole blood. The source is an adult who was a healthcare worker with PCR-confirmed SARS-CoV-2 infection or an uninfected control (not recorded which).

The chain recombines TRBV11-2 with TRBJ2-3; no clear D gene. The CDR3 is 16 amino acids. CDR1 and CDR2 (germline): SGHAT, FQNNGV. Trimming cost V 0 bases and J 4 bases, with 14 bases left between them. In DNA form, the CDR3 reads TGTGCCAGCAGCTTAGATCGGTCGTTGGGTTCAGATACGCAGTATTTT. Protein product: CASSLDRSLGSDTQYF.

The V call is TRBV9, the J call TRBJ2-1; no firm D call. Germline V CDR1 and CDR2: SGDLS, YYNGEE. V lost 0 bases to trimming and J lost 8 bases, with 12 bases between them. The CDR3 covers 14 residues. The CDR3 DNA reads as TGTGCCAGCAGCGTAGGGATTGGGGTGGATGAGCAGTTCTTC. It translates to CASSVGIGVDEQFF. The variable domain in full, with the rest retrieved from reference TRBV9 and TRBJ2-1, is DSGVTQTPKHLITATGQRVTLRCSPRSGDLSVYWYQQSLDQGLQFLIQYYNGEERAKGNILERFSAQQFPDLHSELNLSSLELGDSALYFCASSVGIGVDEQFFGPGTRLTVL.

The chain uses TRBV5-5 and TRBJ2-1; 9 nucleotides agree with TRBD1. The junction had 2 bases not matched to a gene; V was cut back by 4 bases and J by 6 bases. Germline assignment: CDR1 SGHKS and CDR2 YYEKEE (reference sequence). The CDR3 loop spans 13 amino acids. CDR3 amino acids: CASSRGQGNEQFF. The DNA of the CDR3 is TGTGCCAGCAGCAGGGGACAGGGCAATGAGCAGTTCTTC.

This clonotype was seen a handful of times. The rearrangement uses TRBV21-1 and TRBJ1-2; the table names TRBD1, a call not compared with the DNA. TRBV21-1 is designated a pseudogene. The CDR3 length is 15 residues. DNA of the CDR3: TGTGCCAGCAGCACCGGGACAGGCCTAAACTATGGCTACACCTTC. Protein product: CASSTGTGLNYGYTF.

This clonotype came up a few times. The chain combines TRBV20-1 with TRBJ2-2; 8 nucleotides align to TRBD2. Germline CDR1 is DFQATT and CDR2 is SNEGSKA (reference sequence). The CDR3 is made up of 15 amino acids. V was pared by 1 base and J by 7 bases, with 8 bases of the junction left unmatched. CDR3 DNA: TGCAGTGCTAGAGCCTTGGGACTAGTGGGCGGGGAGCTGTTTTTT. Translation gives CSARALGLVGGELFF.

This clonotype was counted a few times. DNA of the CDR3: TGTGCCAGCAGTGAATTAGCGGGGGGGCCCAATGAGCAGTTCTTC. Its translation: CASSELAGGPNEQFF. This chain joins TRBV6-1 and TRBJ2-1; 11 bases line up with TRBD2. The germline V gene has CDR1 MNHNS and CDR2 SASEGT. The CDR3 is 15 amino acids. Trimming cost V 2 bases and J 6 bases; bases outside gene matches: 3.

The chain carries TRBV10-2 and TRBJ1-2, with 7 bases fitting TRBD1. The germline CDR1 and CDR2 sequences are WSHSY and SAAADI. This CDR3 has 17 residues. Trimming at V came to 0 bases and at J to 6 bases, leaving 13 bases not matched to a gene. As DNA, the CDR3 is TGCGCCAGCAGTGAGTCCCTGGACAGAGGGGGCGACGATGGCTACACCTTC. It codes for CASSESLDRGGDDGYTF.

V gene TRBV20-1 combines with J gene TRBJ1-1; D remains unclear. V lost 5 bases and J 1 base, leaving 8 bases between the germline ends. CDR1 DFQATT and CDR2 SNEGSKA come from the germline V gene (reference sequence). The CDR3 covers 12 residues. The CDR3 reads CSAWLGNTEAFF. CDR3 DNA: TGCAGTGCTTGGTTAGGGAACACTGAAGCTTTCTTT.

The J gene is TRBJ1-3, the V gene TRBV12-3 or TRBV12-4; D is unclear. V lost 0 bases to trimming and J lost 2 bases, with 5 bases between them. The CDR3 runs to 14 residues. The CDR3 DNA sequence: TGTGCCAGCAGTTTAGCAGATGCTGGAAACACCATATATTTT. Amino acids: CASSLADAGNTIYF.

A few counts support this clonotype. For the CDR3, the DNA is TGTGCCAGCAGCTTGAGGGCTAGTTCCTCCTACAATGAGCAGTTCTTC. The encoded protein is CASSLRASSSYNEQFF. V gene TRBV11-2 combines with J gene TRBJ2-1, with D possibly matching TRBD2 (5 bases). The CDR3 length is 16 residues. Trimming removed 3 bases at V and 0 bases at J, with 12 bases between. The germline V gene has CDR1 SGHAT and CDR2 FQNNGV.